What follows are 16 T cell receptor beta chains derived from one specimen sequenced in a study of blood T cells in healthy people across ages (dated by TCRdb to the mid-2010s). The library came from 5' RACE. Instrument on record: Illumina HiSeq 2500. The second PCR ran for about 7 to 11 cycles and used a J-beta primer mix along with a sample-barcoded 5' primer. TCRdb itself trimmed the public reads at Q25 with fastp, ran MiXCR and retained productive beta chains. Each record represents a unique CDR3 protein, reported with the most common genes and DNA among its rows. The sample includes about 1.1 million distinct CDR3 sequences, with approximately 38% observed a single time. Less than 15% of the sample lies in the top ten. Sequenced material: blood. All receptors derive from a young man in good health.

This clonotype was detected only a few times. This rearrangement joins TRBV6-5 to TRBJ1-2; TRBD1 matches 12 bases. V trimming: 4 bases; J trimming: 3 bases; junction bases outside the gene matches: 12. Per germline, CDR1 MNHEY and CDR2 SVGAGI. CDR3 length: 18 amino acids. The CDR3 DNA sequence: TGTGCCAGCAGTTCGCCGGAAAGGGACAGGGGGCTAGACTATGGCTACACCTTC. Amino acids: CASSSPERDRGLDYGYTF.

About this clonotype itself: Being one base from a much bigger clone, this may be a read error. This rearrangement joins TRBV4-1 to TRBJ2-5, with D possibly TRBD2 on 5 matching bases. V lost 4 bases and J lost 11, with 23 bases in between. CDR1 MGHRA and CDR2 YSYEKL come from the germline V gene. The CDR3 consists of 15 residues. The CDR3: CASSRKKGEYNEQYF. CDR3 nucleotides: TGCGCCAGCAGCCGAAAAAAGGGAGAGTACAATGAGCAGTACTTC.

The genes are TRBV4-2 and TRBJ2-2, with TRBD1 matching 9 bases. The CDR3 is 17 amino acids. V shed 3 bases and J 3 bases; nucleotides not matched to a gene: 8. The germline gives CDR1 LGHNA, CDR2 YNFKEQ. CDR3 sequence (DNA): TGTGCCAGCAGCCATTCCCGACAGGGGGACGACACCGGGGAGCTGTTTTTT. It is translated as CASSHSRQGDDTGELFF.

The chain uses TRBV7-2 and TRBJ2-1, with 13 bases fitting TRBD2. From germline, CDR1 is SGHTA and CDR2 FQGNSA. The V gene end was trimmed by 5 bases and the J gene end by 0 bases; junction bases not matched to a gene: 4. This CDR3 is 17 amino acids long. The CDR3 loop is CASSGTSGTNSYNEQFF. The DNA for the CDR3 is TGTGCCAGCAGCGGGACTAGCGGGACAAACTCCTACAATGAGCAGTTCTTC. The variable domain in full, completed from reference TRBV7-2 and TRBJ2-1, reads GAGVSQSPSNKVTEKGKDVELRCDPISGHTALYWYRQSLGQGLEFLIYFQGNSAPDKSGLPSDRFSAERTGGSVSTLTIQRTQQEDSAVYLCASSGTSGTNSYNEQFFGPGTRLTVL.

This clonotype was picked up a small number of times. The chain couples TRBV10-3 to TRBJ2-7; no definite D call. Between the trimmed V and J ends, which lost 6 bases and 3 bases, there was a span of 15 bases. This CDR3 spans 14 amino acids. Germline V gene sequence: CDR1 ENHRY, CDR2 SYGVKD. As DNA, the CDR3 is TGTGCCATCAGATTCACCTCCCAAGGCTACGAGCAGTACTTC. As protein: CAIRFTSQGYEQYF.

This clonotype was detected a few times. The chain joins TRBV2 to TRBJ2-1; D call uncertain. The CDR3 length is 11 residues. Trimming removed 4 bases from V and 10 bases from J, with 8 bases in between. The V gene's germline CDR1 is SNHLY and CDR2 FYNNEI. The CDR3 protein is CASSGRMEQFF. The CDR3 nucleotides read TGTGCCAGCAGTGGACGGATGGAGCAGTTCTTC.

The table lists this clonotype with many counts. The chain recombines TRBV2 with TRBJ2-1; D remains ambiguous. CDR3 size: 13 residues. V was clipped by 6 bases and J by 3 bases, with 9 bases between them. From germline, CDR1 is SNHLY and CDR2 FYNNEI. The CDR3 is CASSPGLYNEQFF. For the CDR3, the DNA is TGTGCCAGCAGCCCTGGTCTCTACAATGAGCAGTTCTTC.

The chain couples TRBV25-1 to TRBJ1-2, with D uncertain. The V end was cut by 6 bases, the J end by 3 bases, with 8 bases between. Germline CDR1 is MGHDK and CDR2 is SYGVNS. The CDR3 is 12 residues long. CDR3: CASSDYYYGYTF. In DNA, the CDR3 is TGTGCCAGCAGCGATTATTACTATGGCTACACCTTC.

To note about this clonotype: One base away lies a much larger clone, so this may be a sequencing read error. The rearrangement uses TRBV7-2 and TRBJ2-3; D is undetermined. Germline V gene lookup returns CDR1 SGHTA and CDR2 FQGNSA. CDR3 length equals 16 residues. The CDR3 region has the DNA TGTGCCAGCAGCTTAGCCCGCCCCGGTAGCACAGATTCGCAGTATTTT. The encoded protein is CASSLARPGSTDSQYF.

This sequence joins TRBV12-3 or TRBV12-4 and TRBJ2-1, with a possible D match to TRBD2 (5 bases). The CDR3 has 14 amino acids. Trimming removed 7 bases at V and 3 bases at J, with 13 bases between. CDR3 sequence (DNA): TGTGCCAGCACCTACCGTCGGGGCTACAATGAGCAGTTCTTC. Its protein product is CASTYRRGYNEQFF.

V gene TRBV2 combines with J gene TRBJ2-3; D might be TRBD2 (6 bases). Trimming left V 6 bases short and J 8 bases short, with 15 bases between. Germline V gene lookup returns CDR1 SNHLY and CDR2 FYNNEI. The CDR3 is 13 residues long. The CDR3 nucleotides are TGTGCCAGCAGCCCAGAGGGACTCCGTACGCAGTATTTT. Protein: CASSPEGLRTQYF. The complete variable domain, with remaining parts taken from reference TRBV2 and TRBJ2-3, reads EPEVTQTPSHQVTQMGQEVILRCVPISNHLYFYWYRQILGQKVEFLVSFYNNEISEKSEIFDDQFSVERPDGSNFTLKIRSTKLEDSAMYFCASSPEGLRTQYFGPGTRLTVL.

This clonotype was recorded once. V gene TRBV4-2 combines with J gene TRBJ1-1; possibly TRBD1 for D (5 bases). CDR1 and CDR2 (germline): LGHNA, YNFKEQ. The CDR3 spans 16 residues. V was cut by 0 bases and J by 0 bases, with 11 bases left in between. The CDR3 reads CASSQDSGRVNTEAFF. The CDR3 DNA reads TGTGCCAGCAGCCAAGATTCTGGCAGGGTGAACACTGAAGCTTTCTTT.

CDR3 DNA: TGTGCCAGCAGCCCCCCTTGGTTAGAGACCCAGTACTTC. It translates to CASSPPWLETQYF. The chain is built from TRBV7-9 and TRBJ2-5; D is uncertain. V lost 5 bases and J lost 4, with 11 bases in between. Germline values: CDR1 SEHNR, CDR2 FQNEAQ (reference sequence). The CDR3 runs to 13 residues.

The chain joins TRBV6-5 to TRBJ2-7, with TRBD2 matching 13 bases. CDR1 MNHEY and CDR2 SVGAGI come from the germline V gene. This CDR3 spans 14 amino acids. V shed 6 bases and J 10 bases; nucleotides not matched to a gene: 9. The chain's CDR3 is CASRSGTSGISQYF. As DNA, the CDR3 is TGTGCCAGCAGGTCCGGGACTAGCGGGATTTCTCAGTACTTC.

This clonotype was detected only a few times. A much larger clonotype is one base distant, so this may be a read error. This sequence joins TRBV29-1 and TRBJ2-1; D could derive from TRBD1 or TRBD2 (5 bases each). CDR3 length equals 13 residues. V lost 6 bases and J lost 13, with 22 bases in between. Germline assignment: CDR1 SQVTM and CDR2 ANQGSEA. This chain's CDR3 is CSVARLLGETQFF. The DNA of the CDR3 is TGCAGCGTCGCAAGGCTTCTAGGGGAGACCCAGTTCTTC.

The sample holds many counts of this clonotype. V is TRBV5-1 and J is TRBJ1-2; possibly TRBD1 for D (5 bases). The CDR3 loop spans 16 amino acids. Trimming removed 3 bases at V and 11 bases at J, with 26 bases between. Germline assignment: CDR1 SGHRS and CDR2 YFSETQ. The CDR3 DNA sequence: TGCGCCAGCAGCTCGCGCCCACGGGACGGCGGGCTTAGATACACCTTC. This sequence encodes CASSSRPRDGGLRYTF.